This T cell receptor beta chain is from a study of PD-1 blockade in classical Hodgkin lymphoma (dated by TCRdb to about 2020). General notes on the study: Nivolumab dosing was 3 mg/kg intravenously every 2 weeks, continuing until either disease progression or unacceptable toxicity. To define a peripheral blood immune signature of response to PD-1 blockade in classical Hodgkin lymphoma, the study combined TCR beta sequencing with CyTOF.

On this clone itself: What antigen it recognizes has not been identified. Base qualities are missing; no much larger clone stands one base away.

Here is what the overall study found, with its caveats: Baseline TCR diversity was reported to be lower in newly diagnosed patients than in healthy donors, and even lower in relapsed/refractory patients. CD4+ but not CD8+ TCR diversity rose significantly by C4D1 (p=0.0027 vs p=0.16), most apparent in complete responders (p=0.02). Lower diversity was seen in patients whose nivolumab began less than 1 year after ASCT, and these patients were left out of later analyses so that immune reconstitution would not confound the results. Trial patients achieving complete response had baseline diversity similar to newly diagnosed patients, whereas partial responders and progressors had significantly lower diversity. The study was limited to a single clinical trial cohort, and causes of repertoire differences, possibly disease activity or prior therapy, remained undefined.

What this sample's time point label stands for: cycle 1 day 1 (C1D1), immediately before nivolumab initiation. Relapse after autologous stem cell transplantation had occurred in all trial patients, and cohorts A, B and C were distinguished by prior brentuximab vedotin exposure. Using a Miltenyi CD4+ T cell isolation kit, CD4+ T cells were purified from thawed PBMCs through magnetic negative selection. A total of roughly 57 patients with relapsed/refractory classical Hodgkin lymphoma made up the trial cohort, and each patient's best overall response was complete response, partial response or progressive disease. In the multi-cohort phase II CheckMate 205 trial, trial patients received single-agent nivolumab. Best overall response was determined by an independent review committee according to the 2007 International Working Group response criteria. Trial PBMCs were collected immediately before nivolumab initiation (C1D1) and during therapy at cycle 2 day 1 and cycle 4 day 1. Peripheral blood was collected in 8 mL Vacutainer Cell Preparation Tubes, from which PBMCs were isolated by centrifugation and then cryopreserved. Purified CD4+ and CD8+ fractions were generated only in cases for which an additional PBMC sample was available. Magnetically labelled cells were depleted on LS columns in a quadroMACS separator, and the flow-through was collected as the purified fraction.

Genomic DNA was extracted with the Qiagen DNeasy kit from unsorted PBMCs and from negatively selected CD4+ and CD8+ fractions. Amplification of TCR beta CDR3 regions was done by immunoSEQ multiplex PCR with primers that anneal to V and J segments. Amplification bias was minimized using a synthetic immune receptor repertoire, and residual bias was removed computationally after sequencing. The authors' pipeline ran thus. Repertoire diversity was quantified as the Shannon entropy index using custom Python scripts. Unsorted, CD4+ and CD8+ repertoires were analyzed separately, except in combined analyses where CD4+ and CD8+ sequences were merged in silico. A clone was considered expanded if an increase in frequency of at least 2-fold after treatment relative to C1D1 was found, and a pseudocount of 0.5 was applied to clones undetected at baseline. Clones with 0 or 1 copy at C1D1 were classified as singleton clones, and clones with 2 or more copies were classified as non-singleton clones. Clones expanded in unsorted samples were annotated as CD4+, CD8+ or unknown by matching protein sequences in sorted samples from the same patient. Wilcoxon tests on paired samples were used to test diversity changes from C1D1 to C4D1. TCRdb provides this immuneACCESS table in a form limited to in-frame rearrangements. Some clones are lacking; in checked studies, under half of them reflect an unresolved V gene, and why the rest are absent is not known. The V and J calls and clone size were taken over from that table, and D and trimming were inferred from the DNA. The sample yields around 17,000 clones; just under 85% were counted once. The ten most abundant clones make up 1% of the sample.

Spanning cysteine to phenylalanine, the CDR3 consists of 15 amino acids. The retained sequence is limited to the CDR3, 45 bases, with the frame set at the first base. Trimming costs V 5 bases and J 2 bases, and their ends lie 15 bases apart. The germline V gene yields MDHEN for CDR1 and SYDVKM for CDR2. This TCR was sampled from a human donor with classical Hodgkin lymphoma. The source material was CD4+ T cells from blood, sampled at baseline. The V and J genes are TRBV28 and TRBJ2-5, and perhaps TRBD1 as D gene, on 7 matching bases. The DNA reads TGTGCCAGCAGTGTAAGGCGGGACAGTCAAGAGACCCAGTACTTC. Its coded protein is CASSVRRDSQETQYF.